Presented here are 2 T cell receptor beta chains from one specimen sequenced in a study of CD8+CD57+ T cells in acquired aplastic anemia. Genomic DNA was employed as the template in profiling TCR beta VDJ and CDR3. TCRdb called the reads again in MiXCR, with one record for every CDR3 protein. Counted here are 150,000 or so distinct CDR3 sequences, about 50% occurring once; the ten biggest clones make up roughly 12%. The patients chosen for sequencing had shown expansion of CD8+CD57+ cells (detected by flow cytometry). Sequenced: sorted CD4+, CD8+, or CD8+CD57+ T cells (not recorded which) from PBMCs. All receptors derive from a human donor with aplastic anemia.

This clonotype has a handful of counts. The chain uses TRBV20-1 and TRBJ1-3, with no clear D. V lost 6 bases, J lost 4 bases, and 7 bases lay in between. CDR1 is DFQATT and CDR2 is SNEGSKA in the germline V gene (reference sequence). The CDR3 totals 11 residues. CDR3 residues: CSAFVGNTIYF. The CDR3 DNA reads as TGCAGTGCCTTTGTAGGAAACACCATATATTTT.

Many counts were recorded for this clonotype. The CDR3 loop is CASSPGLATDTQYF. In nucleotides, the CDR3 is TGTGCCAGCTCGCCGGGACTAGCAACAGATACGCAGTATTTT. The rearrangement uses TRBV7-2 and TRBJ2-3; TRBD2 matches 9 bases. V dropped 8 bases and J dropped 3; count of bases not matched to a gene: 6. Per germline, CDR1 SGHTA and CDR2 FQGNSA. The CDR3 has 14 residues.